One sample yielded the 2 T cell receptor beta chains listed below, sequenced in a study of graft-versus-host responses after intestinal transplantation. No antigen has been assigned to these receptors. The assay was immunoSEQ multiplex PCR, and TCRdb's table has in-frame clones only and misses some. The sample comprises about 120,000 clones, less than 95% of which are singletons, and roughly 0.17% rests with the top ten. This material consisted of unstimulated CD4+ T cells sorted from spleen or lymph node cells, taken before intestinal transplant. These TCRs come from a human donor who received an intestinal transplant.

The chain uses TRBV30 and TRBJ2-2, with D unresolved. V was trimmed by 3 bases and J by 1 base, leaving 6 bases between them. CDR1 is GTSNPN and CDR2 is SVGIG in the germline V gene (reference sequence). The CDR3 consists of 13 residues. In DNA form, the CDR3 reads TGTGCCTGGAGGTCGAGGAACACCGGGGAGCTGTTTTTT. It yields the protein CAWRSRNTGELFF.

A single count supports this clone. The chain recombines TRBV5-1 with TRBJ2-2; 10 bases map to TRBD2. The V gene end was trimmed by 4 bases and the J gene end by 5 bases; junction bases not matched to a gene: 8. CDR3 length equals 16 residues. The V gene's germline CDR1 is SGHRS and CDR2 YFSETQ. CDR3 DNA: TGCGCCAGCAGCCAACTAGCGGGGCCACTGACCGGGGAGCTGTTTTTT. As protein: CASSQLAGPLTGELFF.